The 30 T cell receptor beta chains given below trace back to one sample, sequenced in a study of beta chain features in type 1 diabetes. Expressed TCRB transcripts got sequenced, as all isolated RNA was reverse transcribed. Profiling relied on immunoSEQ multiplex PCR, and the TCRdb table lists in-frame clones only, not all of them. The data hold about 900,000 clones, with 17% observed a single time. The material sequenced was naive CD4+ T cells from blood. The receptor source for this set is a woman under 30 in good health.

This rearrangement joins TRBV5-4 to TRBJ2-1; 11 bases align to TRBD2. Looked up from germline, CDR1 is SGHNT and CDR2 is YYREEE (reference sequence). This CDR3 spans 18 amino acids. The trim removed 4 bases at V and 8 bases at J, leaving 17 bases unmatched. The CDR3: CASSTGQLAGVNPHEQFF. In nucleotides, the CDR3 is TGTGCCAGCAGCACCGGCCAACTAGCGGGAGTTAACCCTCATGAGCAGTTCTTC.

This chain connects TRBV19 to TRBJ1-2; 8 nucleotides line up with TRBD1. With V trimmed by 4 bases and J by 9 bases, 7 bases remained unmatched. The germline CDR1 and CDR2 sequences are LNHDA and SQIVND (reference sequence). CDR3 length equals 13 residues. The chain's CDR3 is CASSTGQATSYTF. As DNA, the CDR3 is TGTGCCAGTAGTACGGGACAGGCCACCAGCTACACCTTC.

J is TRBJ2-7 and V is TRBV10-3; 14 bases map to TRBD2. CDR3 length: 17 amino acids. Germline CDR1 and CDR2: ENHRY and SYGVKD. With 4 bases clipped from V and 2 bases from J, the junction kept 7 bases outside the gene matches. CDR3 bases: TGTGCCATCAGTGGGGGGATGACTAGCGGGAGGGCCTACGAGCAGTACTTC. Translated: CAISGGMTSGRAYEQYF.

This clone has only a few counts. This chain connects TRBV6-1 to TRBJ1-2, with 9 bases that match TRBD1. V trimming: 8 bases; J trimming: 5 bases; junction bases outside the gene matches: 6. This CDR3 is 13 amino acids long. CDR1 and CDR2 from the germline V gene are MNHNS and SASEGT. CDR3 sequence reads: CASHRDRVYGYTF. The CDR3 nucleotides read TGTGCCAGCCACCGGGACAGGGTTTATGGCTACACCTTC.

The V gene is TRBV28, the J gene TRBJ2-1; 7 bases are shared with TRBD1. Unmatched junction bases numbered 10, after V lost 7 bases and J lost 4 bases. Germline V gives CDR1 MDHEN, CDR2 SYDVKM. The CDR3 has 15 residues. The CDR3 loop is CASKVYGTAYNEQFF. CDR3 bases: TGTGCCAGCAAAGTGTACGGGACAGCTTACAATGAGCAGTTCTTC. The whole variable domain, filled in from reference TRBV28 and TRBJ2-1, reads DVKVTQSSRYLVKRTGEKVFLECVQDMDHENMFWYRQDPGLGLRLIYFSYDVKMKEKGDIPEGYSVSREKKERFSLILESASTNQTSMYLCASKVYGTAYNEQFFGPGTRLTVL.

This clone was found a few times. The chain links TRBV11-2 to TRBJ2-3; D might be TRBD1 (8 bases). The V end lost 5 bases, the J end lost 4 bases, and 16 bases lay between the germline ends. The CDR3 covers 15 residues. CDR1 and CDR2 (germline): SGHAT, FQNNGV. The CDR3 spells CASSPWTGRADTQYF. CDR3 nucleotide sequence: TGTGCCAGCAGCCCCTGGACAGGGAGGGCAGATACGCAGTATTTT.

This chain connects TRBV7-2 to TRBJ2-2; perhaps TRBD1 as D (6 bases). This CDR3 has 14 amino acids. CDR1 is SGHTA, CDR2 FQGNSA, per germline. Deletions cut 5 bases from V and 5 bases from J, with 12 bases between. The CDR3 nucleotides read TGTGCCAGCAGCATCATCAGGGGAACCGGGGAGCTGTTTTTT. Its translation: CASSIIRGTGELFF.

The V and J genes are TRBV9 and TRBJ1-2; tentative D call: TRBD1 (5 bases). CDR1 is SGDLS, CDR2 YYNGEE, per germline. The length of the CDR3 is 16 residues. V shed 5 bases and J shed 4 bases, with 21 bases lying between them. Written as DNA, the CDR3 is TGTGCCAGCAGATTCGGAGGGCTTGGGGGACCCTATGGCTACACCTTC. Translated: CASRFGGLGGPYGYTF.

V and J are TRBV7-9 and TRBJ2-2, with 8 bases that match TRBD2. With 9 bases clipped from V and 5 bases from J, the junction kept 20 bases outside the gene matches. The CDR3 consists of 18 residues. Germline lookup yields CDR1 SEHNR and CDR2 FQNEAQ (reference sequence). The CDR3 reads CASDGREDPSWKTGELFF. As DNA, the CDR3 is TGTGCCAGTGATGGGCGGGAGGACCCAAGTTGGAAAACCGGGGAGCTGTTTTTT.

The gene calls are TRBV28 and TRBJ2-1, with D unclear. Between the trimmed V and J ends, which lost 7 bases and 7 bases, there was a span of 11 bases. This CDR3 is built from 12 residues. Germline assignment: CDR1 MDHEN and CDR2 SYDVKM. CDR3 nucleotides: TGTGCCAGCATAGGTAGTAGGAATGAGCAGTTCTTC. It specifies CASIGSRNEQFF.

The chain has TRBV27 and TRBJ2-1, with D tentatively TRBD1 or TRBD2 (5 bases each). This CDR3 spans 17 amino acids. Trimming removed 6 bases from V and 0 bases from J, with 18 bases in between. CDR1 is MNHEY and CDR2 is SMNVEV in the germline V gene (reference sequence). The CDR3: CASSLTLGPLSYNEQFF. The CDR3 bases are TGTGCCAGCAGCCTAACTTTGGGACCACTCTCCTACAATGAGCAGTTCTTC.

This chain uses TRBV7-2 with TRBJ1-2; D is ambiguous. Germline values: CDR1 SGHTA, CDR2 FQGNSA. This CDR3 spans 15 amino acids. V gave up 5 bases and J gave up 8 bases, with 21 bases separating them. CDR3 sequence: CASSPRKSPGEGYTF. CDR3 coding DNA: TGTGCCAGCAGCCCGAGGAAGAGTCCGGGCGAGGGCTACACCTTC.

This chain links TRBV7-2 with TRBJ2-1; D is possibly TRBD1 or TRBD2 (7 bases each). With 5 bases removed from V and 9 bases from J, the gap between germline ends came to 17 bases. Germline V gene lookup returns CDR1 SGHTA and CDR2 FQGNSA. This CDR3 contains 14 residues. CDR3 nucleotide sequence: TGTGCCAGCAGCCCGGGGGGACAGTGGGGTGAGCAGTTCTTC. This sequence encodes CASSPGGQWGEQFF. The full variable domain, rest sourced from reference TRBV7-2 and TRBJ2-1, is GAGVSQSPSNKVTEKGKDVELRCDPISGHTALYWYRQSLGQGLEFLIYFQGNSAPDKSGLPSDRFSAERTGGSVSTLTIQRTQQEDSAVYLCASSPGGQWGEQFFGPGTRLTVL.

The chain couples TRBV19 to TRBJ2-1, with D unclear. The CDR3 has 14 amino acids. Germline lookup yields CDR1 LNHDA and CDR2 SQIVND (reference sequence). V gave up 5 bases and J gave up 5 bases, with 13 bases separating them. CDR3 coding DNA: TGTGCCAGTAGTTTAAAGTCCTGGAACAATGAGCAGTTCTTC. Translation gives CASSLKSWNNEQFF. Using reference TRBV19 and TRBJ2-1 for the parts outside the CDR3, the full variable domain is DGGITQSPKYLFRKEGQNVTLSCEQNLNHDAMYWYRQDPGQGLRLIYYSQIVNDFQKGDIAEGYSVSREKKESFPLTVTSAQKNPTAFYLCASSLKSWNNEQFFGPGTRLTVL.

V usage is TRBV7-9 and J usage is TRBJ2-3; weak D call: TRBD1 (5 bases). This CDR3 has 15 residues. The V end was cut by 0 bases, the J end by 0 bases, with 7 bases between. CDR1 is SEHNR, CDR2 FQNEAQ, per germline (reference sequence). CDR3 amino acids: CASSLATVSTDTQYF. The CDR3 nucleotides read TGTGCCAGCAGCTTAGCGACAGTTAGCACAGATACGCAGTATTTT.

The rearrangement joins TRBV7-6 to TRBJ1-4; 8 bases line up with TRBD1. J lost 10 bases, V lost 5 bases, and 12 bases had no gene match. The CDR3 sequence is 15 residues long. From germline, CDR1 is SGHVS and CDR2 FNYEAQ. Written as DNA, the CDR3 is TGTGCCAGCAGCCCCATGAGGACAGGGTTGTCAAAACTGTTTTTT. Translation: CASSPMRTGLSKLFF.

The chain has TRBV18 and TRBJ2-7; 10 positions agree with TRBD2. The V gene's germline CDR1 is KGHSH and CDR2 LQKENI. Trimming removed 6 bases from V and 8 bases from J; junction bases left unmatched: 13. CDR3 size: 15 residues. CDR3 sequence reads: CASSPGLAGDLKQYF. DNA for the CDR3: TGTGCCAGCTCCCCCGGCCTAGCGGGAGATCTGAAGCAGTACTTC.

This clone was counted a few times. The CDR3 reads CASSLQANTEAFF. In DNA form, the CDR3 reads TGTGCCAGCAGCTTACAGGCGAACACTGAAGCTTTCTTT. The V gene is TRBV7-2, the J gene TRBJ1-1; the D is unclear. The CDR3 totals 13 residues. Trimming took 2 bases from V and 1 from J, leaving 5 bases between them. Germline loops: CDR1 SGHTA, CDR2 FQGNSA.

The rearrangement joins TRBV7-3 to TRBJ2-3; 8 positions agree with TRBD1. This CDR3 region has 15 residues. The V gene's germline CDR1 is SGHTA and CDR2 FQGTGA. Trimming cost V 1 base and J 4 bases; bases outside gene matches: 4. Written as DNA, the CDR3 is TGTGCCAGCAGCTTAATGCCGGGACAGGCAGATACGCAGTATTTT. This translates into CASSLMPGQADTQYF.

V and J are TRBV13 and TRBJ2-1, with 10 nucleotides matching TRBD2. Looked up from germline, CDR1 is PRHDT and CDR2 is FYEKMQ (reference sequence). J was trimmed by 0 bases and V by 5 bases; bases with no gene match: 10. The CDR3 totals 18 residues. The CDR3 DNA follows: TGTGCCAGCAGCAAACGGACTAGCGGCCAGAGCTCCTACAATGAGCAGTTCTTC. Its translation is CASSKRTSGQSSYNEQFF. The full variable domain, completed using reference TRBV13 and TRBJ2-1, is AAGVIQSPRHLIKEKRETATLKCYPIPRHDTVYWYQQGPGQDPQFLISFYEKMQSDKGSIPDRFSAQQFSDYHSELNMSSLELGDSALYFCASSKRTSGQSSYNEQFFGPGTRLTVL.

The chain joins TRBV29-1 to TRBJ1-2; the D gene is possibly TRBD1 (6 bases). V dropped 0 bases and J dropped 6 bases, with 23 bases sitting between them. CDR1 is SQVTM and CDR2 is ANQGSEA in the germline V gene. The CDR3 totals 17 residues. Written as DNA, the CDR3 is TGCAGCGTTGAAGATCCTAGGGGGGCCCTCATCGGCGATGGCTACACCTTC. It is translated as CSVEDPRGALIGDGYTF.

To note about this clone: At one end the junction does not follow the germline gene, possibly because of a read error. This chain uses TRBV28 with TRBJ1-2; 7 bases map to TRBD1. The CDR3 loop spans 14 amino acids. Germline lookup yields CDR1 MDHEN and CDR2 SYDVKM. The CDR3 loop is CASSLSDGTARLGF. The CDR3 DNA follows: TGTGCCAGCAGTTTGTCTGATGGGACAGCCCGGTTAGGCTTC.

This clone was counted between two and nine times. The J gene is TRBJ2-3, the V gene TRBV7-3; a weak D match, TRBD2 (6 bases). CDR1 is SGHTA and CDR2 is FQGTGA in the germline V gene. Trimming pared 6 bases from V and 1 base from J, leaving 17 bases between. The CDR3 spans 16 residues. The CDR3 loop is CASSYTGSSGTDTQYF. Here the CDR3 DNA reads TGTGCCAGCAGTTATACCGGGAGCAGTGGCACAGATACGCAGTATTTT.

The chain combines TRBV28 with TRBJ2-5; no definite D call. This CDR3 region has 14 residues. Trimming cost V 7 bases and J 4 bases, with 16 bases left between them. Germline CDR1 is MDHEN and CDR2 is SYDVKM. CDR3 DNA sequence: TGTGCCAGCACCCTCGGGTCGAAGGTAGAGACCCAGTACTTC. Translation gives CASTLGSKVETQYF. The whole variable domain, filled in from reference TRBV28 and TRBJ2-5, reads DVKVTQSSRYLVKRTGEKVFLECVQDMDHENMFWYRQDPGLGLRLIYFSYDVKMKEKGDIPEGYSVSREKKERFSLILESASTNQTSMYLCASTLGSKVETQYFGPGTRLLVL.

This clone appeared a few times. This chain's CDR3 is CATTNKGLMNTEAFF. CDR3 sequence (DNA): TGTGCCACCACGAACAAGGGGCTCATGAACACTGAAGCTTTCTTT. V is TRBV14 and J is TRBJ1-1, with TRBD1 as a possible D gene (5 bases). From germline, CDR1 is SGHDN and CDR2 FVKESK. The V gene lost 10 bases and the J gene lost 0 bases, with 18 bases spanning the gap. This CDR3 comprises 15 residues.

As DNA, the CDR3 is TGTGCCAGCAGTGGCAGGACAGGCCATGAAAAACTGTTTTTT. Its protein product is CASSGRTGHEKLFF. The chain carries TRBV2 and TRBJ1-4; 7 nucleotides agree with TRBD1. The CDR3 is 14 amino acids. CDR1 is SNHLY, CDR2 FYNNEI, per germline. The trim removed 4 bases at V and 6 bases at J, leaving 5 bases unmatched.

This clone came up a few times. Other DNA variants within this sample encode the same CDR3. J is TRBJ1-5 and V is TRBV19; 7 nucleotides line up with TRBD1. Germline CDR1 LNHDA, CDR2 SQIVND (reference sequence). The CDR3 loop spans 14 amino acids. J lost 2 bases, V lost 6 bases, and 4 bases had no gene match. CDR3 in amino acids: CASSRTGGNQPQHF. The CDR3 nucleotides are TGTGCCAGTAGCAGGACAGGAGGCAATCAGCCCCAGCATTTT.

This clone has only a few counts. J is TRBJ2-7 and V is TRBV28; D unclear. V was pared by 4 bases and J by 0 bases, with 28 bases between. Germline V CDR1 and CDR2: MDHEN, SYDVKM. The CDR3 covers 20 residues. For the CDR3, the DNA is TGTGCCAGCAGTTCCAAGAGCCCGTCCCGAACCGCGTTCGCCTCCTACGAGCAGTACTTC. As protein: CASSSKSPSRTAFASYEQYF.

The chain combines TRBV7-8 with TRBJ1-2, with TRBD1 matching 9 bases. Trimming took 5 bases from V and 3 from J; bases not matched to a gene: 7. This CDR3 is built from 15 residues. Germline lookup yields CDR1 SGHVS and CDR2 FQNEAQ. CDR3 coding DNA: TGTGCCAGCAGCCCACAGGGGGCGATCTACTATGGCTACACCTTC. It codes for CASSPQGAIYYGYTF. The complete variable domain, with remaining parts taken from reference TRBV7-8 and TRBJ1-2, reads GAGVSQSPRYKVAKRGQDVALRCDPISGHVSLFWYQQALGQGPEFLTYFQNEAQLDKSGLPSDRFFAERPEGSVSTLKIQRTQQEDSAVYLCASSPQGAIYYGYTFGSGTRLTVV.

The genes are TRBV7-2 and TRBJ2-1; possibly TRBD2 for D (6 bases). Germline CDR1 reads SGHTA; CDR2 reads FQGNSA. V was shortened by 0 bases and J by 12 bases, with 18 bases between the two germline ends. This CDR3 region has 15 residues. The DNA for the CDR3 is TGTGCCAGCAGCTTAGCCATAGCGCGGGACTTGGGGCAGTTCTTC. Translating gives CASSLAIARDLGQFF.